The 4 T cell receptor beta chains below were found in one sample sequenced in a study of Ad26.COV2.S vaccination and SARS-CoV-2 variants. Treatment given: some 20 received Ad26.COV2.S at low or high dose, single or two shots; several received placebo; per-sample allocation not given. Sample collection was performed on day 63 after the first vaccine or placebo injection. Sequenced by immunoSEQ multiplex PCR; TCRdb stores in-frame clones only, minus some. Of about 460,000 clones in the sample, 89% were seen once. The sequenced sample was peripheral blood, obtained in a trial of Ad26.COV2.S vaccine versus placebo. The receptors shown here come from a person aged 18 to 59 who received the Ad26.COV2.S COVID-19 vaccine or a placebo.

The chain couples TRBV18 to TRBJ2-3; 9 bases fit TRBD1. CDR3 length: 16 residues. Germline CDR1 KGHSH, CDR2 LQKENI. With V trimmed by 2 bases and J by 0 bases, 3 bases remained unmatched. The CDR3 sequence is CASSPTGGVSTDTQYF. CDR3 nucleotide sequence: TGTGCCAGCTCACCAACAGGGGGCGTTAGCACAGATACGCAGTATTTT.

The chain recombines TRBV7-8 with TRBJ1-3, with TRBD1 as a possible D gene (6 bases). This CDR3 is 14 amino acids long. Trimming pared 3 bases from V and 4 bases from J, leaving 10 bases between. The germline CDR1 and CDR2 sequences are SGHVS and FQNEAQ. The CDR3 is CASSFPDSGNTIYF. The CDR3 coding sequence is TGTGCCAGCAGCTTCCCGGACAGCGGAAACACCATATATTTT.

The chain employs TRBV7-8 and TRBJ2-5, with TRBD2 as a possible D gene (6 bases). Looked up from germline, CDR1 is SGHVS and CDR2 is FQNEAQ. This CDR3 contains 15 residues. Between the trimmed V and J ends, which lost 2 bases and 3 bases, there was a span of 13 bases. The CDR3 sequence: CASSLLGGEEETQYF. CDR3 nucleotides: TGTGCCAGCAGCTTACTCGGCGGGGAAGAAGAGACCCAGTACTTC.

This chain uses TRBV7-9 with TRBJ1-4; TRBD1 is a possible D gene (5 bases). V lost 5 bases to trimming and J lost 8 bases, with 15 bases between them. Per germline, CDR1 SEHNR and CDR2 FQNEAQ (reference sequence). The CDR3 consists of 14 residues. The DNA of the CDR3 is TGTGCCAGCAGCCAGGGACCCGCCGGGGAAAAACTGTTTTTT. This gives the protein CASSQGPAGEKLFF.